Detailed here is one T cell receptor (beta chain). Trimming cost V 3 bases and J 3 bases, with 8 bases left between them. The CDR3 has 13 amino acids. CDR1 is MDHEN, CDR2 SYDVKM, per germline. This record comes from a study of CD8+ T cells in alopecia areata. Investigators isolated RNA and reverse transcribed it into cDNA to act as the sequencing template. Only in-frame clones appear in the TCRdb table, and some are missing; sequencing was by immunoSEQ multiplex PCR. In the table there are 150,000 or so clones, 50% to 60% of which are singletons. The V and J genes are TRBV28 and TRBJ1-2; a weak D match, TRBD1 (5 bases). The TCR originated in a human donor in good health. What was sequenced was CD4+ T cells sorted from blood. The CDR3 DNA is TGTGCCAGCAGTTTGATGGGGGACTATGGCTACACCTTC. This gives the protein CASSLMGDYGYTF.